The 19 T cell receptor beta chains reported below all come from one sample, sequenced in a study of T-cell reconstitution after alpha-beta-depleted transplantation in children. TCRbeta library preparation incorporated unique molecular identifiers. A single record per CDR3 protein comes from TCRdb applying MiXCR to the PCR reads. Altogether around 94,000 distinct CDR3 sequences are present, about 8% being singletons, with the ten largest covering 16%. The input for sequencing was PBMCs, taken before TCRalphabeta/CD19-depleted stem cell transplant. These receptors were collected from a boy younger than 10 with acute lymphoblastic leukemia, due to receive a stem cell transplant.

The V call is TRBV12-3 or TRBV12-4, the J call TRBJ2-3; D may correspond to TRBD1 or TRBD2 (6 bases each). This CDR3 contains 13 residues. V shed 6 bases and J shed 9 bases, with 16 bases lying between them. The CDR3 is CASSPGIGGTQYF. For the CDR3, the DNA is TGTGCCAGCAGCCCGGGGATAGGGGGGACGCAGTATTTT.

This clonotype was seen ten or more times. The CDR3 spells CASSLDKGDEQFF. CDR3 coding DNA: TGTGCCAGCAGCTTAGACAAGGGCGATGAGCAGTTCTTC. This chain uses TRBV7-7 with TRBJ2-1; D is unclear. Germline CDR1 and CDR2: SSHAT and FNYEAQ (reference sequence). The CDR3 loop spans 13 amino acids. V shed 1 base and J shed 8 bases, with 9 bases lying between them.

A few counts support this clonotype. V and J are TRBV7-9 and TRBJ2-7, with D unclear. Trimming removed 4 bases at V and 0 bases at J, with 7 bases between. The germline V gene encodes CDR1 SEHNR and CDR2 FQNEAQ (reference sequence). This CDR3 region has 13 residues. CDR3 coding DNA: TGTGCCAGCAGCTCACGGAGCTCCTACGAGCAGTACTTC. Residues: CASSSRSSYEQYF. The complete variable domain, with remaining parts taken from reference TRBV7-9 and TRBJ2-7, reads DTGVSQNPRHKITKRGQNVTFRCDPISEHNRLYWYRQTLGQGPEFLTYFQNEAQLEKSRLLSDRFSAERPKGSFSTLEIQRTEQGDSAMYLCASSSRSSYEQYFGPGTRLTVT.

This clonotype was counted only a few times. J is TRBJ1-1 and V is TRBV9; D gene ambiguous. V dropped 3 bases and J dropped 7 bases, with 13 bases sitting between them. The CDR3 has 13 amino acids. Germline V gene lookup returns CDR1 SGDLS and CDR2 YYNGEE. CDR3 DNA: TGTGCCAGCAGCGCCAGCATGGCGGGTGAAGCTTTCTTT. This encodes CASSASMAGEAFF.

This clonotype has a count of ten or more. The chain recombines TRBV24-1 with TRBJ2-7; a weak D match, TRBD2 (7 bases). Germline CDR1 KGHDR, CDR2 SFDVKD. The CDR3 has 14 amino acids. The germline V and J ends were trimmed by 5 bases and 0 bases, with 10 bases remaining between them. The CDR3 protein is CATSAGGLSYEQYF. CDR3 sequence (DNA): TGTGCCACCAGTGCGGGGGGCCTCTCCTACGAGCAGTACTTC.

In regard to this clonotype: A much larger clone differs by one base, so this may be a read error. The chain employs TRBV18 and TRBJ1-4; TRBD1 matches at 7 bases. This CDR3 has 16 residues. J gave up 1 base and V 7 bases, and 9 bases lay outside the gene matches. CDR1 KGHSH and CDR2 LQKENI come from the germline V gene. CDR3 sequence (DNA): TGTGCCAGCTTACGACGACAGGGAGGAACTAATGAAAAACTGTTTTTT. Its translation: CASLRRQGGTNEKLFF.

CDR3 DNA: TGCAGTGCTAGGGCCGGGACTAGCGGCCACCCCTCCTACAATGAGCAGTTCTTC. Translated, it gives CSARAGTSGHPSYNEQFF. The V and J genes are TRBV20-1 and TRBJ2-1; TRBD2 matches 11 bases. Germline V CDR1 and CDR2: DFQATT, SNEGSKA (reference sequence). CDR3 length equals 18 residues. V lost 3 bases to trimming and J lost 0 bases; unmatched junction nucleotides: 10.

The genes are TRBV4-3 and TRBJ2-3, with 7 bases lining up with TRBD2. Germline V lookup: CDR1 LGHNA, CDR2 YSLEER. The CDR3 loop spans 17 amino acids. V shed 0 bases and J 0 bases; nucleotides not matched to a gene: 6. CDR3 protein: CASSQDRSGTSTDTQYF. The CDR3, as DNA: TGCGCCAGCAGCCAAGATAGGAGCGGGACTAGCACAGATACGCAGTATTTT.

Comment on this clonotype: The junction shows a germline mismatch at one end, possibly a read error. The chain recombines TRBV20-1 with TRBJ2-7, with 7 nucleotides matching TRBD2. Per germline, CDR1 DFQATT and CDR2 SNEGSKA (reference sequence). This CDR3 is built from 13 residues. For the CDR3, the DNA is TGCAGTGCTAGTCCTAGCGGAAGGTACGATCAGTACTTC. Its protein is CSASPSGRYDQYF.

In the case of this clonotype: A much larger clone sits a single nucleotide away, making a read error possible. The V call is TRBV27, the J call TRBJ2-1; D possibly uses TRBD1 or TRBD2 (6 bases each). The CDR3 sequence is 15 residues long. CDR1 is MNHEY and CDR2 is SMNVEV in the germline V gene (reference sequence). CDR3 sequence (DNA): TGTGCCAGCAGTTTTTTAGGGGGAGGTACCAATGAGCGGTTCTTC. Its protein is CASSFLGGGTNERFF.

This clonotype came up many times. The rearrangement links TRBV11-1 to TRBJ1-1; no definite D call. Trimming removed 2 bases from V and 0 bases from J, with 7 bases in between. This CDR3 comprises 14 residues. CDR1 is SGHAT and CDR2 is FQDESV in the germline V gene (reference sequence). The CDR3 region is CASSLTVMNTEAFF. The CDR3 bases are TGTGCCAGCAGCTTAACAGTAATGAACACTGAAGCTTTCTTT.

This clonotype was detected only a few times. The CDR3 DNA sequence: TGTGCCAGCAGCTTGACAGGGCCCTATGGCTACACCTTC. Translating it yields CASSLTGPYGYTF. The V gene is TRBV12-3 or TRBV12-4, the J gene TRBJ1-2; 7 bases agree with TRBD1. This CDR3 spans 13 amino acids. The ends lost 6 bases at V and 4 bases at J; junction bases unmatched: 5.

Written as DNA, the CDR3 is TGTGCCAGCAGTTTATCTTTAGGTACTGGGGAGCTGTTTTTT. It yields the protein CASSLSLGTGELFF. The rearrangement links TRBV27 to TRBJ2-2; D is ambiguous. CDR1 and CDR2 from the germline V gene are MNHEY and SMNVEV (reference sequence). V was cut by 0 bases and J by 8 bases, with 10 bases left in between. The CDR3 loop spans 14 amino acids.

This clonotype was seen ten or more times. J is TRBJ1-1 and V is TRBV5-1; 7 bases agree with TRBD1. The V and J ends lost 3 bases and 11 bases, in that order; junction bases with no gene match: 10. The germline CDR1 and CDR2 sequences are SGHRS and YFSETQ. This CDR3 has 13 residues. Written as DNA, the CDR3 is TGCGCCAGCAGCTACGGACAGGATACATATGCTTTCTTT. Residues: CASSYGQDTYAFF.

This chain's CDR3 is CASSQGTAAYEQYF. The CDR3 DNA is TGTGCCAGCAGCCAAGGGACAGCTGCCTACGAGCAGTACTTC. The V and J genes are TRBV3-1 and TRBJ2-7; TRBD1 might be the D (6 bases). Per germline, CDR1 LGHDT and CDR2 YNNKEL (reference sequence). The CDR3 covers 14 residues. V was shortened by 1 base and J by 2 bases, with 9 bases between the two germline ends.

This chain connects TRBV27 to TRBJ2-5, with TRBD1 matching over 8 bases. After removal of 3 bases from V and 7 bases from J, the junction contained 7 bases not matched to a gene. Germline V gene data show CDR1 as MNHEY and CDR2 as SMNVEV (reference sequence). CDR3 length: 14 amino acids. CDR3 region: CASSFAGGAVTQYF. In DNA, the CDR3 is TGTGCCAGCAGTTTCGCAGGGGGCGCAGTGACCCAGTACTTC.

There are many counts of this clonotype. This CDR3 reads CASSFFPMGSGETQYF. As DNA, the CDR3 is TGTGCCAGCAGCTTCTTCCCCATGGGAAGTGGGGAGACCCAGTACTTC. The chain combines TRBV13 with TRBJ2-5; D is undetermined. Trimming took off 3 bases at V and 5 bases at J, with 19 bases between the two ends. Germline V gene lookup returns CDR1 PRHDT and CDR2 FYEKMQ (reference sequence). The CDR3 is 16 amino acids. The variable domain in full, with the rest retrieved from reference TRBV13 and TRBJ2-5, is AAGVIQSPRHLIKEKRETATLKCYPIPRHDTVYWYQQGPGQDPQFLISFYEKMQSDKGSIPDRFSAQQFSDYHSELNMSSLELGDSALYFCASSFFPMGSGETQYFGPGTRLLVL.

This clonotype was observed a few times. V is TRBV6-5 and J is TRBJ2-7; D uncertain. CDR3 length equals 14 residues. Trimming removed 2 bases from V and 1 base from J, with 9 bases in between. From germline, CDR1 is MNHEY and CDR2 SVGAGI. The CDR3 coding sequence is TGTGCCAGCAGTTACCGGACGGCTTCCTACGAGCAGTACTTC. Residues: CASSYRTASYEQYF.

V usage is TRBV5-6 and J usage is TRBJ2-2; D remains unclear. The CDR3 is 15 residues long. Germline V gene sequence: CDR1 SGHDT, CDR2 YYEEEE. V lost 0 bases and J lost 3, with 9 bases in between. The CDR3 spells CASSLAGQYTGELFF. The DNA for the CDR3 is TGTGCCAGCAGCTTGGCCGGGCAGTACACCGGGGAGCTGTTTTTT.